The 29 T cell receptor beta chains below come from one sample, sequenced in a study of monozygotic twins with inflammatory bowel disease. Following a re-call of the 5' RACE reads, TCRdb has one entry per CDR3 protein and lacks DNA. This sample's table reports some 200,000 distinct CDR3 sequences. Material: blood. The origin of the receptors is a human donor with ulcerative colitis or Crohn's disease, or a healthy co-twin of an affected twin (not recorded which).

This chain links TRBV20-1 with TRBJ1-5. This CDR3 contains 13 residues. Looked up from germline, CDR1 is DFQATT and CDR2 is SNEGSKA (reference sequence). This CDR3 reads CSCKPLDNQPQHF.

The chain employs TRBV29-1 and TRBJ1-2. The V gene's germline CDR1 is SQVTM and CDR2 ANQGSEA. CDR3 length: 12 residues. CDR3 residues: CSAEGGGGGYTF. The variable domain in full, completed from reference TRBV29-1 and TRBJ1-2, reads SAVISQKPSRDICQRGTSLTIQCQVDSQVTMMFWYRQQPGQSLTLIATANQGSEATYESGFVIDKFPISRPNLTFSTLTVSNMSPEDSSIYLCSAEGGGGGYTFGSGTRLTVV.

The rearrangement uses TRBV5-1 and TRBJ2-1. CDR3 length equals 14 residues. From germline, CDR1 is SGHRS and CDR2 YFSETQ. The CDR3 region is CASSLDRVRTEQFF.

The chain recombines TRBV20-1 with TRBJ2-1; TCRdb lists TRBD1, though no DNA is available to test this call. Germline V gene sequence: CDR1 DFQATT, CDR2 SNEGSKA (reference sequence). The CDR3 runs 14 residues. CDR3 sequence reads: CSAAGILDYNEQFF.

The V and J genes are TRBV28 and TRBJ2-5. Germline CDR1 is MDHEN and CDR2 is SYDVKM. This CDR3 contains 12 residues. CDR3 in amino acids: CASSSAWETQYF.

The chain has TRBV5-1 and TRBJ2-1; absent DNA, TCRdb's TRBD2 call cannot be checked. Germline V gene sequence: CDR1 SGHRS, CDR2 YFSETQ. This CDR3 has 15 residues. The CDR3 is CATSLSSSPNNEQFF.

The V and J genes are TRBV3-1 and TRBJ1-3; the D call from TCRdb, TRBD1, cannot be confirmed without DNA. The CDR3 is made up of 14 amino acids. Germline assignment: CDR1 LGHDT and CDR2 YNNKEL (reference sequence). The CDR3 is CASSLPGVGNTIYF.

The chain couples TRBV5-1 to TRBJ2-1; the TRBD1 assignment by TCRdb is unverifiable without DNA. Looked up from germline, CDR1 is SGHRS and CDR2 is YFSETQ. This CDR3 has 15 amino acids. This chain's CDR3 is CASSPNPGVQNEQFF.

This CDR3 reads CASSLGGAPDTQYF. The chain employs TRBV7-2 and TRBJ2-3; the TCRdb D gene call, TRBD1, has no DNA to confirm it. Germline loops: CDR1 SGHTA, CDR2 FQGNSA. The CDR3 covers 14 residues. Filled out from reference TRBV7-2 and TRBJ2-3, the complete variable domain reads GAGVSQSPSNKVTEKGKDVELRCDPISGHTALYWYRQSLGQGLEFLIYFQGNSAPDKSGLPSDRFSAERTGGSVSTLTIQRTQQEDSAVYLCASSLGGAPDTQYFGPGTRLTVL.

The chain employs TRBV7-6 and TRBJ2-5; the TCRdb D gene call, TRBD1, has no DNA to confirm it. The CDR3 is made up of 15 amino acids. CDR1 and CDR2 (germline): SGHVS, FNYEAQ. The CDR3: CASKNFRDREETQYF. Full variable domain (outside the CDR3, taken from reference TRBV7-6 and TRBJ2-5): GAGVSQSPRYKVTKRGQDVALRCDPISGHVSLYWYRQALGQGPEFLTYFNYEAQQDKSGLPNDRFSAERPEGSISTLTIQRTEQRDSAMYRCASKNFRDREETQYFGPGTRLLVL.

This chain uses TRBV19 with TRBJ2-5; without DNA, the TCRdb call of TRBD1 cannot be checked. CDR1 is LNHDA and CDR2 is SQIVND in the germline V gene (reference sequence). The CDR3 has 15 amino acids. CDR3 residues: CASRFSGRGQETQYF.

This sequence joins TRBV5-6 and TRBJ2-3. CDR3 length: 15 amino acids. Germline V gives CDR1 SGHDT, CDR2 YYEEEE. The CDR3 region is CASSFRTASTDTQYF. Combining the CDR3 with reference TRBV5-6 and TRBJ2-3 gives the whole variable domain DAGVTQSPTHLIKTRGQQVTLRCSPKSGHDTVSWYQQALGQGPQFIFQYYEEEERQRGNFPDRFSGHQFPNYSSELNVNALLLGDSALYLCASSFRTASTDTQYFGPGTRLTVL.

CDR3 sequence: CASSQFGTATGRNTIYF. V and J are TRBV4-1 and TRBJ1-3; checking the TCRdb D call of TRBD1 is not possible without DNA. The CDR3 extends over 17 amino acids. CDR1 is MGHRA and CDR2 is YSYEKL in the germline V gene.

V usage is TRBV5-6 and J usage is TRBJ2-1; the D gene TCRdb calls, TRBD2, cannot be checked with no DNA. The V gene's germline CDR1 is SGHDT and CDR2 YYEEEE. The CDR3 is 17 residues long. CDR3 region: CASSLVPGGLAYNEQFF.

The V gene is TRBV5-1, the J gene TRBJ2-1. The germline gives CDR1 SGHRS, CDR2 YFSETQ. The CDR3 has 13 residues. The CDR3 loop reads CASSLGGVNEQFF.

The rearrangement joins TRBV7-8 to TRBJ1-2. Germline V lookup: CDR1 SGHVS, CDR2 FQNEAQ. The CDR3 runs to 14 residues. This CDR3 is CASSPGGAFYGYTF.

The chain links TRBV4-1 to TRBJ1-1; the TRBD1 assignment by TCRdb is unverifiable without DNA. The germline gives CDR1 MGHRA, CDR2 YSYEKL. The CDR3 covers 15 residues. CDR3 protein: CASSRRAGGNTEAFF.

The chain is built from TRBV12-3 or TRBV12-4 and TRBJ2-7; TCRdb picks TRBD1, but there is no DNA to check that call. The CDR3 runs to 20 residues. The CDR3 sequence is CASSLAIRGLIPRRPYEQYF.

V gene TRBV12-3 or TRBV12-4 combines with J gene TRBJ1-5; as DNA is missing, the TRBD1 call by TCRdb cannot be tested. The CDR3 sequence is 15 residues long. The CDR3 here is CASRPSTGYNQPQHF.

This chain connects TRBV7-3 to TRBJ1-2; TCRdb's D gene call, TRBD1, goes unchecked for lack of DNA. This CDR3 is 12 amino acids long. Germline V lookup: CDR1 SGHTA, CDR2 FQGTGA. The CDR3 protein is CASSEPGYGYTF. Variable domain in full (rest from reference TRBV7-3 and TRBJ1-2): GAGVSQTPSNKVTEKGKYVELRCDPISGHTALYWYRQSLGQGPEFLIYFQGTGAADDSGLPNDRFFAVRPEGSVSTLKIQRTERGDSAVYLCASSEPGYGYTFGSGTRLTVV.

The chain recombines TRBV9 with TRBJ2-3. Germline V gene data show CDR1 as SGDLS and CDR2 as YYNGEE. The CDR3 totals 12 residues. The CDR3 sequence is CASSQTPDTQYF.

This chain links TRBV9 with TRBJ2-1. This CDR3 has 14 amino acids. Germline V lookup: CDR1 SGDLS, CDR2 YYNGEE. The CDR3 protein is CASSAGVANNEQFF.

The V call is TRBV2, the J call TRBJ1-4. The CDR3 is 13 residues long. Germline loops: CDR1 SNHLY, CDR2 FYNNEI. CDR3 sequence reads: CASSEQLKTKLFF.

The gene calls are TRBV6-1 and TRBJ2-2; lacking DNA, the TRBD1 call made by TCRdb goes unchecked. The V gene's germline CDR1 is MNHNS and CDR2 SASEGT. This CDR3 region has 14 residues. The CDR3 spells CASSNGQNTGELFF.

This chain uses TRBV5-1 with TRBJ2-3; there is no DNA to check the TCRdb D call of TRBD2. The germline CDR1 and CDR2 sequences are SGHRS and YFSETQ. The CDR3 has 16 amino acids. CDR3 in amino acids: CASSGGLAGSTDTQYF.

This chain joins TRBV19 and TRBJ2-3. CDR3 length: 13 amino acids. Germline CDR1 reads LNHDA; CDR2 reads SQIVND (reference sequence). The CDR3 reads CASKHRITDTQYF.

The CDR3: CASSQGRQADEQYF. This sequence joins TRBV4-1 and TRBJ2-7; TCRdb selects TRBD1, and the lack of DNA leaves this call unchecked. This CDR3 is 14 amino acids long. Germline CDR1 and CDR2: MGHRA and YSYEKL.

The genes are TRBV5-1 and TRBJ1-1. The CDR3 loop spans 16 amino acids. Germline V gives CDR1 SGHRS, CDR2 YFSETQ. This chain's CDR3 is CASSPSYDGRGTEAFF.

The chain employs TRBV5-6 and TRBJ2-3. The CDR3 runs to 16 residues. The germline gives CDR1 SGHDT, CDR2 YYEEEE. CDR3 sequence reads: CASSLFGSYSTDTQYF.